The 28 T cell receptor beta chains below were found in one sample sequenced in a study of early T cells in non-severe SARS-CoV-2 infection. In TCRdb, the 5' RACE reads were re-called with MiXCR into one record per CDR3 protein. The repertoire holds some 82,000 distinct CDR3 sequences, with approximately 12% as singletons. This specimen consisted of whole blood, obtained at baseline. The receptors were gathered from an adult who was a healthcare worker with PCR-confirmed SARS-CoV-2 infection or an uninfected control (not recorded which).

This clonotype was found once. The germline gene is not matched at one end of the junction; a read error may be the cause. V usage is TRBV29-1 and J usage is TRBJ2-3; TRBD2 aligns across 11 bases. The CDR3 totals 15 residues. CDR1 and CDR2 (germline): SQVTM, ANQGSEA. The CDR3, as DNA: TGCAGCGTGCCGACTAGCGGGGTGAGGGTAGATACGAAGTATTTT. Translated, it gives CSVPTSGVRVDTKYF.

J is TRBJ2-4 and V is TRBV9; D may be TRBD1 (6 bases). V was pared by 0 bases and J by 6 bases, with 13 bases between. Germline V gives CDR1 SGDLS, CDR2 YYNGEE. The CDR3 length is 15 residues. The CDR3 sequence is CASSVALQGRNIQYF. The CDR3 nucleotides are TGTGCCAGCAGCGTAGCTTTACAGGGTCGAAACATTCAGTACTTC.

This clonotype has a handful of counts. V gene TRBV12-3 or TRBV12-4 combines with J gene TRBJ2-3; 10 nucleotides align to TRBD2. V lost 0 bases to trimming and J lost 2 bases; unmatched junction nucleotides: 8. The CDR3 has 18 amino acids. This chain's CDR3 is CASSLALGLAAYTDTQYF. The CDR3 coding sequence is TGTGCCAGCAGTTTAGCTCTTGGACTAGCGGCTTACACAGATACGCAGTATTTT.

This clonotype was observed a few times. The rearrangement joins TRBV21-1 to TRBJ2-6. TRBV21-1 is assigned pseudogene status. The CDR3 loop spans 13 amino acids. CDR3 sequence reads: CASIPSGANVLTF. The CDR3 nucleotides are TGTGCCAGCATCCCTTCTGGGGCCAACGTCCTGACTTTC.

This clonotype was detected only a few times. The chain is built from TRBV2 and TRBJ1-1; TRBD1 aligns across 12 bases. From germline, CDR1 is SNHLY and CDR2 FYNNEI. This CDR3 contains 15 residues. Trimming at V came to 6 bases and at J to 5 bases, leaving 7 bases not matched to a gene. In nucleotides, the CDR3 is TGTGCCAGCAGGGGACAGGGGGCGGTGAGGACTGAAGCTTTCTTT. It codes for CASRGQGAVRTEAFF.

CDR3 protein: CASSSRLAGGRNEQFF. For the CDR3, the DNA is TGTGCCAGCAGCTCCCGACTAGCGGGGGGTAGGAATGAGCAGTTCTTC. The chain uses TRBV7-3 and TRBJ2-1, with 13 bases identical to TRBD2. The CDR3 is 16 amino acids. In germline, CDR1 is SGHTA, CDR2 FQGTGA. Trimming at V came to 4 bases and at J to 7 bases, leaving 7 bases not matched to a gene. The whole variable domain, remainder taken from reference TRBV7-3 and TRBJ2-1, is GAGVSQTPSNKVTEKGKYVELRCDPISGHTALYWYRQSLGQGPEFLIYFQGTGAADDSGLPNDRFFAVRPEGSVSTLKIQRTERGDSAVYLCASSSRLAGGRNEQFFGPGTRLTVL.

This clonotype was seen more than once but under ten times. This rearrangement joins TRBV11-2 to TRBJ2-1, with unresolved D. CDR1 is SGHAT, CDR2 FQNNGV, per germline. This CDR3 has 13 amino acids. Trimming left V 0 bases short and J 1 base short, with 1 base between. DNA for the CDR3: TGTGCCAGCAGCTTAGAGTCCTACAATGAGCAGTTCTTC. This translates into CASSLESYNEQFF.

The V call is TRBV7-9, the J call TRBJ2-5, with 12 bases that match TRBD2. With V trimmed by 2 bases and J by 4 bases, 11 bases remained unmatched. Germline V gene data show CDR1 as SEHNR and CDR2 as FQNEAQ (reference sequence). The CDR3 totals 18 residues. In DNA, the CDR3 is TGTGCCAGCAGCTTAAGAGAGAGACTAGCGGGAGTCGGAGAGACCCAGTACTTC. Protein: CASSLRERLAGVGETQYF.

This clonotype has just a few counts. The genes are TRBV6-1 and TRBJ1-2; D might be TRBD1 (5 bases). The V end was cut by 6 bases, the J end by 3 bases, with 17 bases between. CDR1 is MNHNS and CDR2 is SASEGT in the germline V gene. The CDR3 loop spans 15 amino acids. The DNA of the CDR3 is TGTGCCAGCAGGTACGGGGCCAACGGTTACTATGGCTACACCTTC. It encodes CASRYGANGYYGYTF.

This clonotype was counted many times. This chain uses TRBV7-8 with TRBJ2-2; the D call may be TRBD1 or TRBD2 (6 bases each). Germline CDR1 SGHVS, CDR2 FQNEAQ. This CDR3 has 17 residues. V was cut by 0 bases and J by 5 bases, with 16 bases left in between. The CDR3 DNA reads TGTGCCAGCAGCTTAGCGCAAGGGGGGCTTGTGACCGGGGAGCTGTTTTTT. This sequence encodes CASSLAQGGLVTGELFF.

This clonotype has a count of ten or more. V gene TRBV20-1 combines with J gene TRBJ1-5; D unclear. The CDR3 runs to 12 residues. The ends were cut back, 8 bases at V and 0 bases at J, with 8 bases in the middle. Per germline, CDR1 DFQATT and CDR2 SNEGSKA (reference sequence). CDR3 sequence reads: CSPKGSNQPQHF. In nucleotides, the CDR3 is TGCAGTCCCAAAGGTAGCAATCAGCCCCAGCATTTT.

The V and J genes are TRBV7-6 and TRBJ2-7; the match to TRBD2 covers 7 bases. The CDR3 is 14 residues long. Trimming took 2 bases from V and 0 from J; bases not matched to a gene: 1. The V gene's germline CDR1 is SGHVS and CDR2 FNYEAQ. CDR3 region: CASSLSGDSYEQYF. As DNA, the CDR3 is TGTGCCAGCAGCTTAAGCGGGGACTCCTACGAGCAGTACTTC.

The rearrangement links TRBV9 to TRBJ2-3; 9 bases agree with TRBD2. Germline values: CDR1 SGDLS, CDR2 YYNGEE. The V segment lost 0 bases and the J segment 6 bases; nucleotides outside the gene matches: 5. This CDR3 contains 15 residues. Written as DNA, the CDR3 is TGTGCCAGCAGCGTAGCTGGGCTAGCGGGGGATACGCAGTATTTT. Translated: CASSVAGLAGDTQYF.

The chain links TRBV5-1 to TRBJ2-2; no definite D call. The CDR3 sequence is 13 residues long. Per germline, CDR1 SGHRS and CDR2 YFSETQ. With 2 bases removed from V and 4 bases from J, the gap between germline ends came to 6 bases. Here the CDR3 reads CASSFGGTGELFF. The CDR3 DNA is TGCGCCAGCAGCTTTGGCGGCACCGGGGAGCTGTTTTTT. Full variable domain (outside the CDR3, taken from reference TRBV5-1 and TRBJ2-2): KAGVTQTPRYLIKTRGQQVTLSCSPISGHRSVSWYQQTPGQGLQFLFEYFSETQRNKGNFPGRFSGRQFSNSRSEMNVSTLELGDSALYLCASSFGGTGELFFGEGSRLTVL.

This clonotype was observed a handful of times. The chain employs TRBV5-4 and TRBJ2-1; possibly TRBD1 for D (6 bases). Germline CDR1 and CDR2: SGHNT and YYREEE (reference sequence). The CDR3 has 15 amino acids. Trimming left V 4 bases short and J 2 bases short, with 13 bases between. The CDR3: CASSRKQGTYNEQFF. The CDR3 bases are TGTGCCAGCAGCCGTAAACAGGGAACCTACAATGAGCAGTTCTTC. Full variable domain (remainder filled in from reference TRBV5-4 and TRBJ2-1): ETGVTQSPTHLIKTRGQQVTLRCSSQSGHNTVSWYQQALGQGPQFIFQYYREEENGRGNFPPRFSGLQFPNYSSELNVNALELDDSALYLCASSRKQGTYNEQFFGPGTRLTVL.

V gene TRBV7-9 combines with J gene TRBJ2-7, with 10 bases that match TRBD1. The ends lost 4 bases at V and 4 bases at J; junction bases unmatched: 7. The CDR3 covers 15 residues. CDR1 is SEHNR, CDR2 FQNEAQ, per germline (reference sequence). CDR3 sequence: CASSSDRGRSYEQYF. The DNA for the CDR3 is TGTGCCAGCAGCTCCGACAGGGGGCGTTCGTACGAGCAGTACTTC.

The J gene is TRBJ2-3, the V gene TRBV7-2; 9 bases fit TRBD2. After removal of 1 base from V and 3 bases from J, the junction contained 8 bases not matched to a gene. The CDR3 runs to 17 residues. CDR1 and CDR2 from the germline V gene are SGHTA and FQGNSA. CDR3 amino acids: CASSLEGLAPATDTQYF. The CDR3 nucleotides read TGTGCCAGCAGCTTAGAGGGACTAGCCCCGGCGACAGATACGCAGTATTTT.

The sample holds a few counts of this clonotype. V is TRBV6-2 or TRBV6-3 and J is TRBJ2-1; tentatively, D is TRBD1 or TRBD2 (6 bases each). The length of the CDR3 is 15 residues. V was trimmed by 8 bases and J by 0 bases, leaving 14 bases between them. Germline loops: CDR1 MNHEY, CDR2 SVGEGT. CDR3: CASRGGQSSYNEQFF. CDR3 nucleotides: TGTGCCAGCCGTGGGGGGCAAAGCTCCTACAATGAGCAGTTCTTC.

The rearrangement uses TRBV5-4 and TRBJ2-7; D gene ambiguous. The CDR3 is 13 amino acids. CDR1 is SGHNT, CDR2 YYREEE, per germline (reference sequence). V was shortened by 4 bases and J by 2 bases, with 10 bases between the two germline ends. The CDR3: CASSVDIPYEQYF. The CDR3 DNA is TGTGCCAGCAGCGTTGACATCCCCTACGAGCAGTACTTC.

The rearrangement joins TRBV2 to TRBJ1-6; D is undetermined. Germline V gene data show CDR1 as SNHLY and CDR2 as FYNNEI. Deletions cut 4 bases from V and 8 bases from J, with 12 bases between. CDR3 length equals 14 residues. The CDR3 DNA is TGTGCCAGCAGTGGGGCCCTTGGGGATTCACCCCTCCACTTT. Residues: CASSGALGDSPLHF.

This chain links TRBV5-4 with TRBJ2-1; 10 bases match TRBD2. The CDR3 loop spans 15 amino acids. CDR1 SGHNT and CDR2 YYREEE come from the germline V gene (reference sequence). The V gene end was trimmed by 0 bases and the J gene end by 8 bases; junction bases not matched to a gene: 5. CDR3 protein: CASSLGLAGEDEQFF. The CDR3 DNA sequence: TGTGCCAGCAGCTTGGGGCTAGCGGGGGAGGATGAGCAGTTCTTC.

About this clonotype: An end of the junction differs from the germline gene, which may be a read error. V and J are TRBV5-1 and TRBJ1-3; a weak D match, TRBD1 (5 bases). This CDR3 is built from 15 residues. Germline CDR1 reads SGHRS; CDR2 reads YFSETQ. This CDR3 is CASTLVSGSGNTIYF. The CDR3 DNA follows: TGCGCCAGCACCTTGGTATCAGGGTCTGGAAACACCATATATTTT.

V and J are TRBV7-9 and TRBJ1-1; 8 nucleotides line up with TRBD1. Germline lookup yields CDR1 SEHNR and CDR2 FQNEAQ (reference sequence). CDR3 length: 15 residues. With 6 bases clipped from V and 2 bases from J, the junction kept 8 bases outside the gene matches. CDR3 in amino acids: CASRHQTGVNTEAFF. The CDR3 DNA reads as TGTGCCAGCAGGCATCAGACAGGGGTCAACACTGAAGCTTTCTTT.

This clonotype was seen a handful of times. The rearrangement uses TRBV20-1 and TRBJ1-1, with a possible D match to TRBD1 (6 bases). V lost 0 bases and J 1 base, leaving 6 bases between the germline ends. Germline loops: CDR1 DFQATT, CDR2 SNEGSKA (reference sequence). This CDR3 is built from 13 residues. CDR3 nucleotide sequence: TGCAGTGCTAGAGAGGACAGGAACACTGAAGCTTTCTTT. Its translation: CSAREDRNTEAFF.

The chain combines TRBV10-3 with TRBJ2-7; D might be TRBD2 (5 bases). Trimming shortened V by 3 bases and J by 4 bases, and 13 bases separated the two germline ends. This CDR3 has 14 amino acids. CDR1 is ENHRY and CDR2 is SYGVKD in the germline V gene. The CDR3 sequence: CAISDRGTLYEQYF. The CDR3 nucleotides read TGTGCCATCAGTGACCGGGGTACCCTGTACGAGCAGTACTTC.

The chain joins TRBV20-1 to TRBJ1-2; no reliable D call. In germline, CDR1 is DFQATT, CDR2 SNEGSKA (reference sequence). Deletions cut 0 bases from V and 9 bases from J, with 5 bases between. The CDR3 sequence is 10 residues long. CDR3 residues: CSARDHRYTF. The CDR3 coding sequence is TGCAGTGCTAGAGATCATCGCTACACCTTC.

Here the CDR3 reads CASSYSTGIYEQYF. DNA of the CDR3: TGTGCCAGCAGCTATTCGACAGGGATATACGAGCAGTACTTC. V gene TRBV7-6 combines with J gene TRBJ2-7, with TRBD1 matching over 7 bases. V trimming: 4 bases; J trimming: 4 bases; junction bases outside the gene matches: 7. The CDR3 is 14 amino acids. Germline V gives CDR1 SGHVS, CDR2 FNYEAQ.

This clonotype was detected ten times or more. This chain joins TRBV12-5 and TRBJ2-4; 9 nucleotides align to TRBD2. The CDR3 length is 18 residues. J lost 1 base, V lost 6 bases, and 13 bases had no gene match. Per germline, CDR1 LGHNT and CDR2 FRNRAP. DNA of the CDR3: TGTGCTAGTGGCCCCGGGACTAGCTGGGATCGGGCCAAAAACATTCAGTACTTC. This translates into CASGPGTSWDRAKNIQYF.